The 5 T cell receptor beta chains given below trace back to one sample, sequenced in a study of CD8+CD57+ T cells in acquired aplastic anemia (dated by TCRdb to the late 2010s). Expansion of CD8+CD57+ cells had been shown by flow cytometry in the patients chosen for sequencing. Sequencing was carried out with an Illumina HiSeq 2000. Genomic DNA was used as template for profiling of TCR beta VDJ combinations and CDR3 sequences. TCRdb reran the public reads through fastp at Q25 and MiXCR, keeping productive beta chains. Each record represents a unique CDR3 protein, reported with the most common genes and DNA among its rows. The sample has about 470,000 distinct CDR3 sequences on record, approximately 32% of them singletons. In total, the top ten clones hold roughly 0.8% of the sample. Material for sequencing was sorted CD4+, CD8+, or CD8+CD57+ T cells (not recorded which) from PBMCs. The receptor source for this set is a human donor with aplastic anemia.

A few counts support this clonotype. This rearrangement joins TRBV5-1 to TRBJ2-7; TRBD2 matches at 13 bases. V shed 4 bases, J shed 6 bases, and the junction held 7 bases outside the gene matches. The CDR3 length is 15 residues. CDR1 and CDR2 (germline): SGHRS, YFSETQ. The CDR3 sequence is CASSKWTSGSREQYF. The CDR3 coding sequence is TGCGCCAGCAGCAAATGGACTAGCGGGAGCCGCGAGCAGTACTTC.

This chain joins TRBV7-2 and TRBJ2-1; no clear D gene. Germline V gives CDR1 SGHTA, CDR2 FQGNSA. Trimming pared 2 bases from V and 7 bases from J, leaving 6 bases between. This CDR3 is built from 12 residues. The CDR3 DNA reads TGTGCCAGCAGCTTATATAAGAATGAGCAGTTCTTC. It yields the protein CASSLYKNEQFF.

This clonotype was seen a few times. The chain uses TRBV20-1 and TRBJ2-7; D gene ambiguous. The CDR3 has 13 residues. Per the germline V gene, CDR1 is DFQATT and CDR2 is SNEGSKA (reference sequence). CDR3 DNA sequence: TGCAGCCCCAAGGAAGTGGGCCGGTACGAGCAGTACTTC. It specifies CSPKEVGRYEQYF.

CDR3 in amino acids: CASRVGPGELFF. In nucleotides, the CDR3 is TGTGCCAGCAGAGTGGGCCCCGGGGAGCTGTTTTTT. The chain employs TRBV27 and TRBJ2-2; D remains ambiguous. The ends were cut back, 6 bases at V and 6 bases at J, with 8 bases in the middle. CDR1 is MNHEY, CDR2 SMNVEV, per germline (reference sequence). The CDR3 length is 12 residues.

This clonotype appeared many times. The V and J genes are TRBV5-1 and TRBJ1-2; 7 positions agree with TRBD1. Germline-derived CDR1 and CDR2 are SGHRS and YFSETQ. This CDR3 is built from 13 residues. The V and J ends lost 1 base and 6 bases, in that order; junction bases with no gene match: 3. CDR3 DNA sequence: TGCGCCAGCAGCTTGAGGGACAGTAATGGCTACACCTTC. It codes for CASSLRDSNGYTF.